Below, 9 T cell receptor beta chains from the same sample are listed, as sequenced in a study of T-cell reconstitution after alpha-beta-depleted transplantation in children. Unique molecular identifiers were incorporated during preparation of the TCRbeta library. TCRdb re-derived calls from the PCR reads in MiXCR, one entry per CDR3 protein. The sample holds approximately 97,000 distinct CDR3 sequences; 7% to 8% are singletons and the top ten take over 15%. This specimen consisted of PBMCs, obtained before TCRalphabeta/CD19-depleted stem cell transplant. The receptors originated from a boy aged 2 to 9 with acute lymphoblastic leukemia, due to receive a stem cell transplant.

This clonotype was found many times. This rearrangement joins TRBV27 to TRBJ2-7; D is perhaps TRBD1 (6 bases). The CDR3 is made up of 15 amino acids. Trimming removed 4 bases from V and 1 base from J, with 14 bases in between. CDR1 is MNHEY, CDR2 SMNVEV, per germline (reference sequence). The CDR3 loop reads CASSSVGTRSYEQYF. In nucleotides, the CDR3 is TGTGCCAGCAGTTCCGTAGGGACAAGGTCCTACGAGCAGTACTTC.

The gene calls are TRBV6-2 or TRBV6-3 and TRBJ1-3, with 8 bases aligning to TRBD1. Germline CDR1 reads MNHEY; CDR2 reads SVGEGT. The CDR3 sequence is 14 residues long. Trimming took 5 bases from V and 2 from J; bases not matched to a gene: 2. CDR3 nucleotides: TGTGCCAGCAGTCCGGGACAGGCTGGAAACACCATATATTTT. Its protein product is CASSPGQAGNTIYF.

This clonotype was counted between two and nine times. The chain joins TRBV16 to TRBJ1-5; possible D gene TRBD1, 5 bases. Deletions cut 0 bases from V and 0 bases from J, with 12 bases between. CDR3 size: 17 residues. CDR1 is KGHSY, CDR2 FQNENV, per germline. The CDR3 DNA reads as TGTGCCAGCAGCCAATCAACGGACACTTATAGCAATCAGCCCCAGCATTTT. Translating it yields CASSQSTDTYSNQPQHF.

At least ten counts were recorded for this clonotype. The CDR3 here is CASSQTGVRNEQYF. The CDR3 DNA follows: TGCGCCAGCAGCCAAACAGGGGTACGGAACGAGCAGTACTTC. J is TRBJ2-7 and V is TRBV4-1; 7 nucleotides align to TRBD1. The germline V gene encodes CDR1 MGHRA and CDR2 YSYEKL. The CDR3 spans 14 residues. After removal of 2 bases from V and 5 bases from J, the junction contained 6 bases not matched to a gene.

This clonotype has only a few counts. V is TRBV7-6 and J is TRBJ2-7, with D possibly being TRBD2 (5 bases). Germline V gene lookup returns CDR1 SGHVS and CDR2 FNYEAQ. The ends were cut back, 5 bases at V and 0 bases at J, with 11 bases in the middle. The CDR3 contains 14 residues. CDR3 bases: TGTGCCAGCAGCCGCAGCGGTACCTCCTACGAGCAGTACTTC. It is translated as CASSRSGTSYEQYF. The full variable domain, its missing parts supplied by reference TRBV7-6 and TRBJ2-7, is GAGVSQSPRYKVTKRGQDVALRCDPISGHVSLYWYRQALGQGPEFLTYFNYEAQQDKSGLPNDRFSAERPEGSISTLTIQRTEQRDSAMYRCASSRSGTSYEQYFGPGTRLTVT.

CDR3 nucleotides: TGCAGCGTTACAGGGGGCCTTGGCTACACCTTC. It is translated as CSVTGGLGYTF. The genes are TRBV29-1 and TRBJ1-2, with 9 bases lining up with TRBD1. The J segment lost 7 bases and the V segment lost 5 bases, leaving 2 bases of the junction unmatched. CDR1 is SQVTM and CDR2 is ANQGSEA in the germline V gene. This CDR3 spans 11 amino acids.

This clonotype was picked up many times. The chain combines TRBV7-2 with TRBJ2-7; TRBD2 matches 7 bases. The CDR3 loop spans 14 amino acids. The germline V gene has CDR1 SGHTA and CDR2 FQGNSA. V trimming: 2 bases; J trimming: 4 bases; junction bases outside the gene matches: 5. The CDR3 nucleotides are TGTGCCAGCAGCTTAAACCCTAGCGGTTACGAGCAGTACTTC. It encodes CASSLNPSGYEQYF.

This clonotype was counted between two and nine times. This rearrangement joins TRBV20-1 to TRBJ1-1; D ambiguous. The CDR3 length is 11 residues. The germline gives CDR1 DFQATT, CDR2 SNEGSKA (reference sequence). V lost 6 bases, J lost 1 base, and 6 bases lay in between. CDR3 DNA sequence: TGCAGTGCAGCAGAGAACACTGAAGCTTTCTTT. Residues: CSAAENTEAFF.

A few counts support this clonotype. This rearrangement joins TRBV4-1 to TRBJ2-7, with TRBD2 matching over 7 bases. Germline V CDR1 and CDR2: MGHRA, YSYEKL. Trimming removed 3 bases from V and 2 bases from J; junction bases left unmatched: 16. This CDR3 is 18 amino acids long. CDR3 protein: CASSQTPKAGRAPYEQYF. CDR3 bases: TGCGCCAGCAGCCAGACCCCAAAGGCAGGGAGGGCCCCCTACGAGCAGTACTTC.